The rows below give T cell receptor beta chains drawn from one sample of a study of cytomegalovirus exposure and HLA in healthy donors. TCRdb's table, derived via immunoSEQ multiplex PCR, lists solely in-frame clones and lacks some. The sample contains 160,000 or so clones, 86% of which appear only once. The sequenced sample consisted of PBMCs. All receptors derive from a man between 18 and 35 years old in good health and CMV-seropositive. Both conserved end residues are part of each CDR3. Each record gives: clone size, V gene, J gene, D gene, CDR3 protein, CDR3 DNA. D genes are given only for firm matches. Expanded clones get a size class; other rows say once, few or many, or leave the size out.

clone size: NA; V gene: TRBV9; J gene: TRBJ1-4; D gene: NA; CDR3 protein: CASSVDEGTGLFF; CDR3 DNA: TGTGCCAGCAGCGTAGACGAGGGGACTGGCCTGTTTTTT
clone size: NA; V gene: TRBV6-5; J gene: TRBJ2-7; D gene: NA; CDR3 protein: CASRSGLNHYEQYF; CDR3 DNA: TGTGCCAGCCGGTCGGGACTGAACCACTACGAGCAGTACTTC
clone size: NA; V gene: TRBV11-2; J gene: TRBJ2-7; D gene: TRBD2; CDR3 protein: CASSFGLASSYEQYF; CDR3 DNA: TGTGCCAGCAGCTTCGGACTAGCGAGCTCCTACGAGCAGTACTTC
clone size: NA; V gene: TRBV19; J gene: TRBJ2-5; D gene: NA; CDR3 protein: CASSGGWAQYF; CDR3 DNA: TGTGCCAGCAGCGGAGGGTGGGCCCAGTACTTC
clone size: few; V gene: TRBV19; J gene: TRBJ2-7; D gene: TRBD1; CDR3 protein: CASSWTGGSYEQYF; CDR3 DNA: TGTGCCAGTAGTTGGACAGGGGGATCCTACGAGCAGTACTTC
clone size: NA; V gene: TRBV6-5; J gene: TRBJ2-3; D gene: TRBD2; CDR3 protein: CASSTGGNTQYF; CDR3 DNA: TGTGCCAGCAGCACGGGGGGAAATACGCAGTATTTT
clone size: NA; V gene: TRBV13; J gene: TRBJ2-2; D gene: NA; CDR3 protein: CASSDLAGELFF; CDR3 DNA: TGTGCCAGCAGCGACTTAGCCGGGGAGCTGTTTTTT
clone size: NA; V gene: TRBV28; J gene: TRBJ2-1; D gene: NA; CDR3 protein: CASTPRSRGNYNEQFF; CDR3 DNA: TGTGCCAGCACCCCCCGCTCGAGGGGGAACTACAATGAGCAGTTCTTC
clone size: few; V gene: TRBV7-9; J gene: TRBJ2-7; D gene: NA; CDR3 protein: CASSPGDEQYF; CDR3 DNA: TGTGCCAGCAGCCCCGGGGACGAGCAGTACTTC
clone size: NA; V gene: TRBV7-9; J gene: TRBJ1-4; D gene: TRBD1; CDR3 protein: CASTPPGGEKLFF; CDR3 DNA: TGTGCCAGCACCCCCCCAGGGGGAGAAAAACTGTTTTTT
clone size: NA; V gene: TRBV18; J gene: TRBJ2-7; D gene: NA; CDR3 protein: CASSPQGTHAYEQYF; CDR3 DNA: TGTGCCAGCTCACCCCAGGGGACGCATGCCTACGAGCAGTACTTC
clone size: NA; V gene: TRBV6-5; J gene: TRBJ2-3; D gene: TRBD2; CDR3 protein: CASSWSAGGRGDTQYF; CDR3 DNA: TGTGCCAGCAGTTGGTCGGCGGGGGGGCGGGGAGATACGCAGTATTTT
clone size: NA; V gene: TRBV28; J gene: TRBJ2-1; D gene: TRBD2; CDR3 protein: CASRRAGGWEQFF; CDR3 DNA: TGTGCCAGCCGGAGAGCGGGAGGGTGGGAGCAGTTCTTC
clone size: NA; V gene: TRBV19; J gene: TRBJ2-1; D gene: TRBD2; CDR3 protein: CASSIIAGARNEQFF; CDR3 DNA: TGTGCCAGTAGTATTATAGCGGGGGCTCGCAATGAGCAGTTCTTC
clone size: NA; V gene: TRBV4-1; J gene: TRBJ1-1; D gene: NA; CDR3 protein: CASSSGGAEAFF; CDR3 DNA: TGCGCCAGCAGTTCCGGGGGGGCTGAAGCTTTCTTT
clone size: NA; V gene: TRBV7-9; J gene: TRBJ1-1; D gene: NA; CDR3 protein: CASTLAVGGDLF; CDR3 DNA: TGTGCCAGCACACTAGCGGTTGGAGGGGATCTTTTT
clone size: few; V gene: TRBV7-3; J gene: TRBJ2-5; D gene: NA; CDR3 protein: CASSRDSRETQYF; CDR3 DNA: TGTGCCAGCAGCAGGGACTCGAGGGAGACCCAGTACTTC
clone size: NA; V gene: TRBV18; J gene: TRBJ2-3; D gene: TRBD2; CDR3 protein: CASSPPGAAGVLYF; CDR3 DNA: TGTGCCAGCTCACCACCTGGGGCTGCGGGAGTGCTGTATTTT
clone size: NA; V gene: TRBV10-3; J gene: TRBJ2-5; D gene: TRBD1; CDR3 protein: CAISESRGTGVETQYF; CDR3 DNA: TGTGCCATCAGTGAGTCTAGAGGGACAGGGGTTGAGACCCAGTACTTC
clone size: NA; V gene: TRBV2; J gene: TRBJ2-6; D gene: NA; CDR3 protein: CASSERGLLRGANVLTF; CDR3 DNA: TGTGCCAGCAGTGAAAGGGGACTTCTTCGTGGGGCCAACGTCCTGACTTTC
clone size: NA; V gene: TRBV7-8; J gene: TRBJ2-7; D gene: TRBD1; CDR3 protein: CASSLQTGGSFYEQYF; CDR3 DNA: TGTGCCAGCAGCCTACAAACAGGGGGTTCCTTCTACGAGCAGTACTTC
clone size: NA; V gene: TRBV4-2; J gene: TRBJ2-1; D gene: NA; CDR3 protein: CASSQARTGRANEQFF; CDR3 DNA: TGTGCCAGCAGCCAAGCGCGGACAGGGAGGGCGAATGAGCAGTTCTTC
clone size: few; V gene: TRBV7-6; J gene: TRBJ1-5; D gene: NA; CDR3 protein: CASSSYSNQPQHF; CDR3 DNA: TGTGCCAGCAGCTCCTATAGCAATCAGCCCCAGCATTTT
clone size: NA; V gene: TRBV27; J gene: TRBJ1-1; D gene: NA; CDR3 protein: CASSPLGDTEAFF; CDR3 DNA: TGTGCCAGCAGCCCCTTAGGGGACACTGAAGCTTTCTTT
clone size: NA; V gene: TRBV28; J gene: TRBJ1-5; D gene: NA; CDR3 protein: CASSLGGIGPQHF; CDR3 DNA: TGTGCCAGCAGTTTGGGGGGAATTGGGCCCCAGCATTTT
clone size: NA; V gene: TRBV2; J gene: TRBJ2-1; D gene: NA; CDR3 protein: CASRGTTYNEQFF; CDR3 DNA: TGTGCCAGCAGAGGGACAACCTACAATGAGCAGTTCTTC
clone size: few; V gene: TRBV30; J gene: TRBJ2-1; D gene: TRBD2; CDR3 protein: CAWSFGLAVNEQFF; CDR3 DNA: TGTGCCTGGAGTTTTGGACTAGCGGTCAATGAGCAGTTCTTC
clone size: NA; V gene: TRBV7-3; J gene: TRBJ2-5; D gene: TRBD2; CDR3 protein: CARIAVGLAVHQETQYF; CDR3 DNA: TGTGCCAGAATTGCCGTTGGGCTAGCGGTACACCAAGAGACCCAGTACTTC